This entry concerns a single TCR beta chain. Its antigen is as yet unknown. The data are from a study of identical twins. Points from the study as a whole: Instead of following the same donors, the conclusions were based on cross-sectional statistical analysis. In monozygotic twins, models underestimated the sharing of out-of-frame TCR alpha.

MiXCR was run by TCRdb on the 5' RACE reads, yielding one entry per CDR3 protein. The repertoire holds hundreds of thousands of distinct CDR3 sequences, with roughly 6.2% as singletons. Source material: naive T cells sorted from blood. This sequence was found in a man younger than 35 in good health.

CDR3 sequence: CASKDPGQGQGYTF. The CDR3 nucleotides are TGTGCCAGCAAGGACCCGGGACAGGGACAAGGCTACACCTTC. The chain joins TRBV25-1 to TRBJ1-2, with TRBD1 identical over 9 bases. CDR1 and CDR2 from the germline V gene are MGHDK and SYGVNS. V lost 7 bases, J lost 8 bases, and 11 bases stayed unmatched. This CDR3 has 14 amino acids.